Below, 23 T cell receptor beta chains from the same sample are listed, as sequenced in a study of HIV-infected patients and healthy controls (dated 2014 in TCRdb). Whole blood was used without cell fractionation, so the repertoire reflected all unsorted peripheral T cells. The library relied on 5' RACE. TCRdb shows the sequencer as Illumina MiSeq. Using SuperScript III with primers targeting the alpha and beta constant regions, approximately 450 ng of RNA was reverse transcribed. Separate libraries for the alpha and beta chains were generated through chain-specific third strand synthesis that incorporated multiplexing indices. The public reads were reprocessed in TCRdb via fastp at Q25 and MiXCR, keeping in-frame beta chains. CDR3 protein sequences are deduplicated, and each keeps its most common genes and DNA. For this sample there are 15,000 to 18,000 distinct CDR3 sequences; around 6.7% appear just once. More than 7.5% of the sample belongs to the ten largest clones.

Specimen: blood. The receptors stem from an adult in good health.

This clonotype was seen a handful of times. A much bigger clone sits one base away, suggesting this may be a read error. The chain links TRBV3-1 to TRBJ2-1; D uncertain. The CDR3 consists of 14 residues. From germline, CDR1 is LGHDT and CDR2 YNNKEL (reference sequence). The CDR3 DNA sequence: TGTGCCAGCAGCCAACAGTCAACAGCCAATGAGCATTTCTTC. This codes for CASSQQSTANEHFF.

The chain couples TRBV7-3 to TRBJ1-6; TRBD1 agrees at 9 bases. The CDR3 sequence is 15 residues long. V lost 4 bases and J lost 6; bases outside the gene matches: 4. Germline loops: CDR1 SGHTA, CDR2 FQGTGA. This CDR3 is CASSSGTGSNSPLHF. The CDR3, as DNA: TGTGCCAGCAGCTCCGGGACAGGGAGTAATTCACCCCTCCACTTT.

This clonotype was seen ten or more times. The V and J genes are TRBV14 and TRBJ2-3; the D is unclear. Trimming cost V 0 bases and J 6 bases, with 22 bases left between them. This CDR3 is 18 amino acids long. Per the germline V gene, CDR1 is SGHDN and CDR2 is FVKESK. The CDR3 region has the DNA TGTGCCAGCAGCCAAGAAGGTGTGGGCAGACAAGACTCCGATACGCAGTATTTT. Translating it yields CASSQEGVGRQDSDTQYF.

This clonotype was found many times. The genes are TRBV2 and TRBJ1-2; D gene unclear. V was trimmed by 6 bases and J by 2 bases, leaving 13 bases between them. From germline, CDR1 is SNHLY and CDR2 FYNNEI. This CDR3 spans 14 amino acids. The CDR3 here is CASSNDGRNYGYTF. CDR3 sequence (DNA): TGTGCCAGCAGCAACGATGGACGGAACTATGGCTACACCTTC.

The chain carries TRBV27 and TRBJ2-7; weak D call: TRBD2 (5 bases). In germline, CDR1 is MNHEY, CDR2 SMNVEV (reference sequence). This CDR3 is built from 11 residues. Trimming shortened V by 5 bases and J by 6 bases, and 8 bases separated the two germline ends. This chain's CDR3 is CASSPGIEQYF. Written as DNA, the CDR3 is TGTGCCAGCAGTCCCGGGATCGAGCAGTACTTC.

This clonotype was detected ten times or more. This chain uses TRBV19 with TRBJ1-2; D is uncertain. The CDR3 is 12 residues long. The V gene lost 4 bases and the J gene lost 8 bases, with 11 bases spanning the gap. Germline V CDR1 and CDR2: LNHDA, SQIVND (reference sequence). Written as DNA, the CDR3 is TGTGCCAGTAGTAGACGACAAAACGGCTACACCTTC. Its translation is CASSRRQNGYTF.

The table lists this clonotype with many counts. This chain joins TRBV20-1 and TRBJ1-5; D not resolved. Germline CDR1 and CDR2: DFQATT and SNEGSKA (reference sequence). V lost 7 bases to trimming and J lost 2 bases, with 12 bases between them. This CDR3 has 13 amino acids. The CDR3 spells CSVNGDGNQPQHF. CDR3 coding DNA: TGCAGTGTCAACGGGGATGGCAATCAGCCCCAGCATTTT.

Many counts were recorded for this clonotype. The chain uses TRBV29-1 and TRBJ2-7; possibly TRBD2 for D (6 bases). V was cut by 3 bases and J by 4 bases, with 13 bases left in between. The CDR3 runs 13 residues. From germline, CDR1 is SQVTM and CDR2 ANQGSEA. CDR3 residues: CSVEGDSAYEQYF. The CDR3 nucleotides read TGCAGCGTTGAGGGGGACTCAGCTTACGAGCAGTACTTC.

Many counts were recorded for this clonotype. The rearrangement joins TRBV19 to TRBJ2-2; 8 bases agree with TRBD1. With V trimmed by 3 bases and J by 4 bases, 4 bases remained unmatched. CDR3 length: 15 amino acids. Per germline, CDR1 LNHDA and CDR2 SQIVND (reference sequence). The CDR3, as DNA: TGTGCCAGTAGTATGGAGCAGGGGGCCACCGGGGAGCTGTTTTTT. Protein sequence: CASSMEQGATGELFF.

This clonotype rates as medium-sized. The chain recombines TRBV6-2 or TRBV6-3 with TRBJ1-2; D call uncertain. Looked up from germline, CDR1 is MNHEY and CDR2 is SVGEGT. Trimming removed 6 bases from V and 4 bases from J, with 15 bases in between. This CDR3 spans 14 amino acids. The CDR3 nucleotides are TGTGCCAGCAGATTCATCGCGGCAGGCTATGGCTACACCTTC. It codes for CASRFIAAGYGYTF.

This clonotype was observed many times. This chain uses TRBV6-2 or TRBV6-3 with TRBJ2-7; tentatively, D is TRBD1 (5 bases). The germline gives CDR1 MNHEY, CDR2 SVGEGT. The CDR3 has 16 amino acids. Trimming took 6 bases from V and 3 from J, leaving 21 bases between them. CDR3 protein: CASRISAEGDIYEQYF. The CDR3 DNA is TGTGCCAGCAGAATTTCCGCCGAAGGGGATATCTACGAGCAGTACTTC.

This clonotype occurred many times. The rearrangement uses TRBV12-3 or TRBV12-4 and TRBJ1-2, with D tentatively TRBD1 (6 bases). The ends were cut back, 2 bases at V and 6 bases at J, with 7 bases in the middle. The CDR3 length is 12 residues. DNA for the CDR3: TGTGCCAGCAGTTTAAGGGGGAATGGCTACACCTTC. Translating gives CASSLRGNGYTF.

This clonotype was detected ten times or more. The chain employs TRBV27 and TRBJ1-4; 9 bases are a match to TRBD1. The CDR3 loop spans 16 amino acids. From germline, CDR1 is MNHEY and CDR2 SMNVEV (reference sequence). With 5 bases clipped from V and 7 bases from J, the junction kept 11 bases outside the gene matches. The CDR3 spells CASSVIPGTGPEKLFF. The DNA of the CDR3 is TGTGCCAGCAGTGTAATCCCCGGGACAGGGCCTGAAAAACTGTTTTTT.

This clonotype occurred many times. This chain uses TRBV7-2 with TRBJ2-4; no clear D gene. CDR3 length equals 16 residues. Trimming left V 1 base short and J 4 bases short, with 14 bases between. Germline lookup yields CDR1 SGHTA and CDR2 FQGNSA. CDR3 nucleotide sequence: TGTGCCAGCAGCTTAGTACTGCTCGGCGGAAAAAACATTCAGTACTTC. Protein sequence: CASSLVLLGGKNIQYF.

As DNA, the CDR3 is TGCAGTGCTAGAGACGGACTTTCTACCTACGAGCAGTACTTC. Its translation is CSARDGLSTYEQYF. This chain links TRBV20-1 with TRBJ2-7; possible D gene TRBD2, 5 bases. This CDR3 comprises 14 residues. V gave up 0 bases and J gave up 2 bases, with 11 bases separating them. Germline CDR1 and CDR2: DFQATT and SNEGSKA (reference sequence).

In this sample, this clonotype turned up many times. The V gene is TRBV18, the J gene TRBJ2-7, with TRBD1 identical over 10 bases. CDR3 length equals 18 residues. CDR1 and CDR2 from the germline V gene are KGHSH and LQKENI. V trimming: 6 bases; J trimming: 3 bases; junction bases outside the gene matches: 17. CDR3 nucleotides: TGTGCCAGCTCCCACCTGGCTCATGGCCGGGACAGGGGCTACGAGCAGTACTTC. Amino acids: CASSHLAHGRDRGYEQYF. The full variable domain, completed using reference TRBV18 and TRBJ2-7, is NAGVMQNPRHLVRRRGQEARLRCSPMKGHSHVYWYRQLPEEGLKFMVYLQKENIIDESGMPKERFSAEFPKEGPSILRIQQVVRGDSAAYFCASSHLAHGRDRGYEQYFGPGTRLTVT.

This clonotype was seen at least ten times. The gene calls are TRBV20-1 and TRBJ1-5; D not resolved. CDR3 length equals 15 residues. V shed 2 bases and J shed 0 bases, with 11 bases lying between them. CDR1 is DFQATT and CDR2 is SNEGSKA in the germline V gene (reference sequence). The DNA for the CDR3 is TGCAGTGCTAGATTACAGAGTAATAGCAATCAGCCCCAGCATTTT. It is translated as CSARLQSNSNQPQHF.

This clonotype was seen at least ten times. J is TRBJ2-7 and V is TRBV6-2 or TRBV6-3; 10 nucleotides agree with TRBD2. The CDR3 runs to 16 residues. Germline V CDR1 and CDR2: MNHEY, SVGEGT. With 0 bases clipped from V and 3 bases from J, the junction kept 5 bases outside the gene matches. The CDR3 nucleotides are TGTGCCAGCAGTTACTCGAGCCTAGCGGGGGTCTACGAGCAGTACTTC. Translated, it gives CASSYSSLAGVYEQYF.

This clonotype was observed at least ten times. The DNA of the CDR3 is TGCAGCGTGGGCGGGACAGAGGCTCTCTACACCTTC. Residues: CSVGGTEALYTF. The chain has TRBV29-1 and TRBJ1-2, with 7 bases fitting TRBD1. J lost 10 bases, V lost 6 bases, and 11 bases had no gene match. CDR1 is SQVTM and CDR2 is ANQGSEA in the germline V gene. There are 12 residues in the CDR3.

This clonotype came up many times. The rearrangement links TRBV18 to TRBJ2-2; D call uncertain. There are 17 residues in the CDR3. Germline V gene lookup returns CDR1 KGHSH and CDR2 LQKENI. V was cut by 4 bases and J by 0 bases, with 15 bases left in between. As DNA, the CDR3 is TGTGCCAGCTCACTCTTGGTTCCGCCTTCGAACACCGGGGAGCTGTTTTTT. Its translation is CASSLLVPPSNTGELFF.

This clonotype was counted a few times. The chain joins TRBV7-8 to TRBJ1-6; 9 bases line up with TRBD1. V lost 3 bases and J lost 11; bases outside the gene matches: 8. CDR3 length: 15 residues. Per the germline V gene, CDR1 is SGHVS and CDR2 is FQNEAQ. The CDR3 is CASSFRDRVQAPLHF. CDR3 nucleotide sequence: TGTGCCAGCAGCTTTCGGGACAGGGTCCAGGCACCCCTCCACTTT. Full variable domain (outside the CDR3, taken from reference TRBV7-8 and TRBJ1-6): GAGVSQSPRYKVAKRGQDVALRCDPISGHVSLFWYQQALGQGPEFLTYFQNEAQLDKSGLPSDRFFAERPEGSVSTLKIQRTQQEDSAVYLCASSFRDRVQAPLHFGNGTRLTVT.

This clonotype was counted ten times or more. The V call is TRBV6-2 or TRBV6-3, the J call TRBJ2-1; D possibly matches TRBD1 or TRBD2 (5 bases each). CDR1 is MNHEY and CDR2 is SVGEGT in the germline V gene. The CDR3 totals 15 residues. Trimming took 7 bases from V and 8 from J, leaving 21 bases between them. CDR3 coding DNA: TGTGCCAGCAACCCCTGGGGGAGCCCAAGGGATGAGCAGTTCTTC. Translation: CASNPWGSPRDEQFF.

In this sample, this clonotype turned up many times. The chain has TRBV20-1 and TRBJ1-5, with a possible D match to TRBD1 (5 bases). From germline, CDR1 is DFQATT and CDR2 SNEGSKA (reference sequence). V lost 1 base and J 3 bases, leaving 19 bases between the germline ends. The CDR3 runs to 17 residues. CDR3: CSARGLTDHGNNQPQHF. DNA for the CDR3: TGCAGTGCTAGAGGCCTGACAGACCACGGTAACAATCAGCCCCAGCATTTT.